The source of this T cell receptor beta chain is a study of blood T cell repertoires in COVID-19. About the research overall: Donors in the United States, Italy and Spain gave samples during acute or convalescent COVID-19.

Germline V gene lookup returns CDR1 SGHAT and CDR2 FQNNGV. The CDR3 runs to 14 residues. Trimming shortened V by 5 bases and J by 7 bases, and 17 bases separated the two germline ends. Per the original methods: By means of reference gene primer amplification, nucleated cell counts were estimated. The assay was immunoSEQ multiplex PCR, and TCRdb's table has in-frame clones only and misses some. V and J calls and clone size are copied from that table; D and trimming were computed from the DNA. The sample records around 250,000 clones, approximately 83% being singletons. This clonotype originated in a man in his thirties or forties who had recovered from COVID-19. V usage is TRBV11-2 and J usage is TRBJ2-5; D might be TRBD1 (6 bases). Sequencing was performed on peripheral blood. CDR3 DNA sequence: TGTGCCAGCAGCGCCCTCGAGGGGGTCGCGACCCAGTACTTC. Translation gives CASSALEGVATQYF.